The source of this T cell receptor beta chain is a study of monozygotic twins with inflammatory bowel disease. Regarding the study as a whole: Using the inverse Simpson index, IBD patients had lower TCRbeta diversity than healthy co-twins. For repertoire similarity, concordant twins did not differ from discordant twins, possibly because power was limited. T cell subtypes that differed could not be told apart.

One entry per CDR3 protein, without DNA, is what TCRdb gives after re-calling the 5' RACE reads. Its listing shows about 420,000 distinct CDR3 sequences. This CDR3 contains 13 residues. The V gene's germline CDR1 is MNHEY and CDR2 SVGEGT. A word on this clonotype: Its antigen is unidentified.

The sequenced material came from blood. The chain uses TRBV6-2 or TRBV6-3 and TRBJ1-4; TCRdb's D gene call, TRBD1, goes unchecked for lack of DNA. This clonotype was obtained from a human donor with ulcerative colitis or Crohn's disease, or a healthy co-twin of an affected twin (not recorded which). The CDR3 here is CASSTRVIGKLFF.